These 22 T cell receptor beta chains originate from one sample sequenced in a study of blood T cells in healthy people across ages. The second PCR ran roughly 6 to 11 cycles with a sample-barcoded 5' primer and J-beta primers. TCRdb passed the 5' RACE reads through MiXCR, listing each CDR3 protein once. The profile shows about 800,000 distinct CDR3 sequences, around 45% of them singletons. The specimen was blood. The receptors were sampled from a man aged 80 or over in good health.

This chain joins TRBV9 and TRBJ1-2; D not certain. The V end was cut by 0 bases, the J end by 6 bases, with 6 bases between. CDR1 is SGDLS, CDR2 YYNGEE, per germline. The CDR3 is made up of 12 amino acids. CDR3 sequence (DNA): TGTGCCAGCAGCGTAGGGCAGAATGGCTACACCTTC. Translating gives CASSVGQNGYTF.

This clonotype was found many times. J is TRBJ2-5 and V is TRBV7-3, with 7 bases identical to TRBD2. Germline V lookup: CDR1 SGHTA, CDR2 FQGTGA. Trimming took 1 base from V and 2 from J; bases not matched to a gene: 1. The CDR3 runs 14 residues. Here the CDR3 reads CASSLMGGQETQYF. CDR3 nucleotide sequence: TGTGCCAGCAGCTTAATGGGAGGGCAAGAGACCCAGTACTTC.

The chain has TRBV29-1 and TRBJ1-2; no clear D gene. CDR3 length: 9 residues. Germline V CDR1 and CDR2: SQVTM, ANQGSEA. Trimming cost V 8 bases and J 4 bases, with 5 bases left between them. The DNA for the CDR3 is TGCAGCTATAGCTATGGCTACACCTTC. Its protein is CSYSYGYTF. Combining the CDR3 with reference TRBV29-1 and TRBJ1-2 gives the whole variable domain SAVISQKPSRDICQRGTSLTIQCQVDSQVTMMFWYRQQPGQSLTLIATANQGSEATYESGFVIDKFPISRPNLTFSTLTVSNMSPEDSSIYLCSYSYGYTFGSGTRLTVV.

V usage is TRBV6-6 and J usage is TRBJ2-3; tentatively, D is TRBD2 (5 bases). CDR1 is MNHNY and CDR2 is SVGAGI in the germline V gene (reference sequence). This CDR3 has 11 amino acids. V was clipped by 5 bases and J by 9 bases, with 9 bases between them. The CDR3 coding sequence is TGTGCCAGCAGTAAAGCGGAGACGCAGTATTTT. Amino acids: CASSKAETQYF.

Comment on this clonotype: The junction differs from germline at one of its ends, possibly a read error. This sequence joins TRBV7-7 and TRBJ2-1; D unresolved. The CDR3 is 14 residues long. Germline V gene lookup returns CDR1 SSHAT and CDR2 FNYEAQ (reference sequence). CDR3 in amino acids: CASSLSRAYNEQFF. In DNA, the CDR3 is TGTGCTAGCAGCTTATCCAGAGCCTACAATGAGCAGTTCTTC. The full variable domain, rest sourced from reference TRBV7-7 and TRBJ2-1, is GAGVSQSPRYKVTKRGQDVTLRCDPISSHATLYWYQQALGQGPEFLTYFNYEAQPDKSGLPSDRFSAERPEGSISTLTIQRTEQRDSAMYRCASSLSRAYNEQFFGPGTRLTVL.

The chain has TRBV20-1 and TRBJ2-7, with 8 bases that match TRBD2. The J call is doubtful: the DNA matches TRBJ2-5 better. From germline, CDR1 is DFQATT and CDR2 SNEGSKA (reference sequence). The CDR3 spans 15 residues. The CDR3 DNA reads TGCAGTGCTAGAGATCCGAGCGGGAGTGGAGAGACCCAGTACTTC. Translating gives CSARDPSGSGETQYF.

This clonotype came up a few times. The V call is TRBV5-1, the J call TRBJ1-5; possible D gene TRBD1, 5 bases. Germline values: CDR1 SGHRS, CDR2 YFSETQ. Trimming removed 1 base at V and 2 bases at J, with 10 bases between. The CDR3 extends over 15 amino acids. Written as DNA, the CDR3 is TGCGCCAGCAGCTTGATGGGGGAGCGCAATCAGCCCCAGCATTTT. Amino acids: CASSLMGERNQPQHF.

This clonotype was recorded at least ten times. The chain couples TRBV2 to TRBJ2-3, with a tentative D call TRBD2 (6 bases). The V end was cut by 5 bases, the J end by 3 bases, with 21 bases between. Germline CDR1 is SNHLY and CDR2 is FYNNEI. The CDR3 totals 17 residues. Here the CDR3 reads CASSPQLDWEETDTQYF. The CDR3, as DNA: TGTGCCAGCAGTCCTCAACTCGACTGGGAGGAGACAGATACGCAGTATTTT.

The chain joins TRBV9 to TRBJ2-7, with TRBD2 matching 9 bases. With 4 bases clipped from V and 0 bases from J, the junction kept 8 bases outside the gene matches. Germline CDR1 SGDLS, CDR2 YYNGEE. The CDR3 is 16 amino acids. The CDR3 spells CASSSGGTSISYEQYF. The CDR3 nucleotides read TGTGCCAGCAGCAGCGGTGGGACTAGCATCTCCTACGAGCAGTACTTC.

Regarding this clonotype: Its ends do not fully match the called genes, so a read error is possible. The chain recombines TRBV7-2 with TRBJ2-3, with TRBD1 as a possible D gene (7 bases). The V gene's germline CDR1 is SGHTA and CDR2 FQGNSA. The CDR3 runs to 15 residues. The CDR3 region has the DNA TGTGCCAGCAACTTAGCGGCGCAGGGGGCAGATACGCAGTATTTT. Its protein product is CASNLAAQGADTQYF.

V and J are TRBV2 and TRBJ2-1, with D hard to call. Germline CDR1 and CDR2: SNHLY and FYNNEI. This CDR3 is 15 amino acids long. The V and J ends lost 10 bases and 4 bases respectively, with 20 bases between them. Here the CDR3 DNA reads TGTGCCAATAAGAGACCCACCGAGCAATACAATGAGCAGTTCTTC. Translation: CANKRPTEQYNEQFF.

This chain connects TRBV12-3 or TRBV12-4 to TRBJ2-2; D gene unclear. The CDR3 sequence is 15 residues long. V gave up 6 bases and J gave up 2 bases, with 13 bases separating them. CDR3 sequence: CASRRLGRNTGELFF. CDR3 bases: TGTGCCAGCAGGCGTCTGGGCCGAAACACCGGGGAGCTGTTTTTT.

The J gene is TRBJ2-3, the V gene TRBV6-6; TRBD2 agrees at 10 bases. The CDR3 is 16 amino acids. V shed 6 bases and J 2 bases; nucleotides not matched to a gene: 8. CDR1 MNHNY and CDR2 SVGAGI come from the germline V gene (reference sequence). The CDR3 here is CASRPLAGRPTDTQYF. For the CDR3, the DNA is TGTGCCAGCAGACCACTAGCGGGGAGGCCCACAGATACGCAGTATTTT.

This clonotype has a handful of counts. J is TRBJ2-1 and V is TRBV5-1; weak D call: TRBD2 (5 bases). CDR1 and CDR2 from the germline V gene are SGHRS and YFSETQ. The CDR3 is made up of 13 amino acids. Trimming took 1 base from V and 7 from J, leaving 9 bases between them. In nucleotides, the CDR3 is TGCGCCAGCAGCTTGATTCCGGGAAATGAGCAGTTCTTC. It yields the protein CASSLIPGNEQFF.

V is TRBV7-9 and J is TRBJ1-3, with D possibly matching TRBD1 (6 bases). Trimming left V 1 base short and J 0 bases short, with 7 bases between. The CDR3 covers 15 residues. Germline V gene lookup returns CDR1 SEHNR and CDR2 FQNEAQ (reference sequence). The CDR3 region has the DNA TGTGCCAGCAGCTTAGGGGACAACTCTGGAAACACCATATATTTT. It is translated as CASSLGDNSGNTIYF.

A few counts support this clonotype. This chain links TRBV25-1 with TRBJ2-7; D is unclear. The CDR3 sequence is 13 residues long. Trimming took 10 bases from V and 0 from J, leaving 13 bases between them. In germline, CDR1 is MGHDK, CDR2 SYGVNS. Written as DNA, the CDR3 is TGTGCCATCTCTGCGGCCGACTCCTACGAGCAGTACTTC. Its translation: CAISAADSYEQYF.

This chain connects TRBV14 to TRBJ2-7; D not certain. Trimming shortened V by 4 bases and J by 6 bases, and 7 bases separated the two germline ends. Germline V CDR1 and CDR2: SGHDN, FVKESK. The CDR3 loop spans 11 amino acids. CDR3 protein: CASSPWIEQYF. The DNA of the CDR3 is TGTGCCAGCAGCCCTTGGATCGAGCAGTACTTC.

This clonotype was recorded only once. The chain couples TRBV18 to TRBJ2-7; D uncertain. CDR1 is KGHSH and CDR2 is LQKENI in the germline V gene. This CDR3 spans 14 amino acids. V shed 4 bases and J shed 5 bases, with 15 bases lying between them. CDR3 coding DNA: TGTGCCAGCTCACTAGAACAAGGGCTGGACGAGCAGTACTTC. Its translation: CASSLEQGLDEQYF.

V usage is TRBV10-3 and J usage is TRBJ2-3, with no clear D. The V end was cut by 4 bases, the J end by 1 base, with 15 bases between. The germline V gene encodes CDR1 ENHRY and CDR2 SYGVKD. This CDR3 has 16 residues. The CDR3 DNA sequence: TGTGCCATCAGTGCAGCCTCCCCCGAGGGCACAGATACGCAGTATTTT. This encodes CAISAASPEGTDTQYF.

The V call is TRBV29-1, the J call TRBJ2-7; 7 bases fit TRBD1. Germline values: CDR1 SQVTM, CDR2 ANQGSEA. V lost 3 bases and J lost 7; bases outside the gene matches: 9. The CDR3 contains 13 residues. The CDR3 is CSVDQGVSNEQYF. CDR3 in DNA: TGCAGCGTTGACCAGGGGGTGAGCAATGAGCAGTACTTC.

CDR3 sequence reads: CASRSGGTGGTGELFF. The CDR3 DNA sequence: TGTGCCAGCAGGTCCGGGGGTACAGGGGGCACCGGGGAGCTGTTTTTT. The rearrangement links TRBV12-3 or TRBV12-4 to TRBJ2-2; 8 positions agree with TRBD1. After removal of 6 bases from V and 4 bases from J, the junction contained 10 bases not matched to a gene. The CDR3 totals 16 residues.

This clonotype came up many times. The chain combines TRBV20-1 with TRBJ2-3; TRBD2 matches 12 bases. The trim removed 1 base at V and 6 bases at J, leaving 8 bases unmatched. The germline CDR1 and CDR2 sequences are DFQATT and SNEGSKA (reference sequence). The CDR3 totals 16 residues. DNA of the CDR3: TGCAGTGCTAGAGGGACTAGCGGGAATCCCGCGGATACGCAGTATTTT. As protein: CSARGTSGNPADTQYF.